The source of this T cell receptor (beta chain) is a study of blood T cell repertoires in COVID-19 (dated by TCRdb to the early 2020s). As for the study more broadly: The collaborator samples originated in the United States, Italy and Spain and spanned the acute and convalescent phases of COVID-19. The material from the prospective study consisted of cDNA or gDNA derived from T cells, B-cell-depleted T cells, or PBMCs. Deeply sampled blood TCRbeta repertoires from subjects exposed to, actively infected with, or recovered from COVID-19 were included in the dataset. The repertoires were made available in a free public database intended to serve as a resource for research on the immune response to SARS-CoV-2. The samples were drawn from two sources: the first 160 participants of the ongoing ImmuneRACE study, and fewer than 1,500 subjects contributed by 6 global collaborators. Sample metadata almost always included a de-identified subject ID, COVID-19 status, age in years and sex. Where available, HLA class I and class II types were taken from metadata supplied by the sample provider and were not determined by assay-based typing.

Beyond this particular receptor, the publication reports: The amount of clinical and demographic metadata varied by source and participant and was provided uncurated.

CDR1 SGDLS and CDR2 YYNGEE are derived from the germline V gene. V loses 0 bases, J loses 1 base, and the germline ends lie 10 bases apart. The cysteine opens and the phenylalanine closes a CDR3 of 15 amino acids. The retained sequence is limited to the CDR3, 45 bases, with the frame set at the first base. On this clone: The clone's antigen remains unknown. It has no much larger one-base neighbor in the sample; base qualities were not kept.

Participants in the prospective study were enrolled through a virtual design, were aged roughly 18 to 100 years, and lived in approximately 25 United States geographic areas. To assign participants to cohorts, the prospective study relied on clinical history that participants themselves reported in a screening survey and a study questionnaire. Each participant in the prospective study had whole blood, serum and a nasopharyngeal or oropharyngeal swab collected by mobile phlebotomists. Over a roughly 2-month period, participants in the prospective study had the option of providing additional blood draws and questionnaires. Prospective study blood samples were shipped either frozen or at room temperature before DNA extraction. TCRbeta CDR3 regions were amplified from genomic DNA by means of the immunoSEQ Assay, a bias-controlled multiplex PCR. Concerning the study's data processing: The number of nucleated cells in each sample was estimated from the amplification of reference gene primers within the assay. Sequence reads were collapsed and filtered to measure the absolute abundance of every unique TCRbeta CDR3 rearrangement. For each sample, productive Simpson clonality was calculated as the square root of Simpson's diversity index across productive rearrangements. TCRdb holds this immuneACCESS table with in-frame rearrangements only. Some clones are missing; in checked studies, unresolved V genes explain under half, and the rest has no known cause. Clone size and the V and J calls come from that table; the DNA yielded D and trimming. Here the sample has roughly 250,000 clones; about 85% occur a single time. The ten most abundant clones make up nearly 6.5% of the sample.

Here the chain combines TRBV9 and TRBJ1-1; the D gene is perhaps TRBD1, on 5 matching bases. The receptor was isolated from a woman between 25 and 40 years old with acute COVID-19. The specimen was PBMCs or T cells enriched from blood (not recorded which). The encoded CDR3 is CASSVGQGKNTEAFF. The sequence in DNA is TGTGCCAGCAGCGTAGGGCAGGGAAAGAACACTGAAGCTTTCTTT.